This TCR beta chain was sequenced in a study of blood T cell repertoires in COVID-19. Original data processing: Amplification of reference gene primers was used by the study to estimate nucleated cell counts. This table comes from immunoSEQ multiplex PCR, and its TCRdb copy is limited to in-frame clones, with some not included. Clone size and the V and J calls come from that table; the DNA yielded D and trimming. The table includes 290,000 or so clones, roughly 85% detected once. This clone has just a few counts. This CDR3 has 16 amino acids. Germline-derived CDR1 and CDR2 are LGHDT and YNNKEL (reference sequence). The V and J ends lost 6 bases and 8 bases respectively, with 22 bases between them.

This TCR was recovered from a man in his fifties or sixties with active or convalescent COVID-19. The sample consisted of peripheral blood. The chain joins TRBV3-1 (or the pseudogene TRBV3-2) to TRBJ1-4, with a possible D match to TRBD1 (6 bases). In nucleotides, the CDR3 is TGTGCCAGCAGTCGATTCAAGGGGACAACTGGGGAAAAACTGTTTTTT. This codes for CASSRFKGTTGEKLFF.